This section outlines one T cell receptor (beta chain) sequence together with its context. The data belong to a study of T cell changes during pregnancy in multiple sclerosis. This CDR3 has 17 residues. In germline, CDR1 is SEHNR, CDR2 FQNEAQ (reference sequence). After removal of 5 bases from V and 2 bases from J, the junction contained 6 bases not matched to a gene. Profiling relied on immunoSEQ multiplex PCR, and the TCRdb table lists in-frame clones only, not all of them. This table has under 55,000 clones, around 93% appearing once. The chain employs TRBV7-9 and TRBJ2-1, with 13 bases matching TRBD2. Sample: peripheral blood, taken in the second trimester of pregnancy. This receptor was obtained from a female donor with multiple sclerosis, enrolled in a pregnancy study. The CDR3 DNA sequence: TGTGCCAGCAGCGAGGGGGGACTAGCGGGAACCTACAATGAGCAGTTCTTC. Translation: CASSEGGLAGTYNEQFF.